The T cell receptor beta chain under discussion was sequenced for a study of T cells after yellow fever vaccination. For the study at large: Preparation of fractions with low cell numbers was performed using SMART-Seq v4 Ultra Low Input. Study observations and caveats: Post-booster repertoires contained most primary-vaccination clones again (approximately 97% CD4, around 89% CD8).

From the 5' RACE reads, TCRdb called clonotypes with MiXCR, one entry per CDR3 protein. The table includes a few hundred thousand distinct CDR3 sequences, approximately 10% detected once. This CDR3 contains 16 residues. Per the germline V gene, CDR1 is MNHEY and CDR2 is SVGEGT. Trimming stripped 2 bases from V and 11 bases from J, with 24 bases between. The sample holds a few counts of this clonotype. Antigen unknown. V and J are TRBV6-2 or TRBV6-3 and TRBJ2-5; D is ambiguous. This sequence originates from a man aged 18 to 30 who received the YFV17D yellow fever vaccine. Sequencing was performed on CD4+ T cells sorted from PBMCs, taken 5 days after the yellow fever booster vaccination. CDR3 sequence reads: CASSYDPRLLLLRQYF. Here the CDR3 DNA reads TGTGCCAGCAGTTACGACCCACGGTTACTACTGCTGCGACAGTACTTC.